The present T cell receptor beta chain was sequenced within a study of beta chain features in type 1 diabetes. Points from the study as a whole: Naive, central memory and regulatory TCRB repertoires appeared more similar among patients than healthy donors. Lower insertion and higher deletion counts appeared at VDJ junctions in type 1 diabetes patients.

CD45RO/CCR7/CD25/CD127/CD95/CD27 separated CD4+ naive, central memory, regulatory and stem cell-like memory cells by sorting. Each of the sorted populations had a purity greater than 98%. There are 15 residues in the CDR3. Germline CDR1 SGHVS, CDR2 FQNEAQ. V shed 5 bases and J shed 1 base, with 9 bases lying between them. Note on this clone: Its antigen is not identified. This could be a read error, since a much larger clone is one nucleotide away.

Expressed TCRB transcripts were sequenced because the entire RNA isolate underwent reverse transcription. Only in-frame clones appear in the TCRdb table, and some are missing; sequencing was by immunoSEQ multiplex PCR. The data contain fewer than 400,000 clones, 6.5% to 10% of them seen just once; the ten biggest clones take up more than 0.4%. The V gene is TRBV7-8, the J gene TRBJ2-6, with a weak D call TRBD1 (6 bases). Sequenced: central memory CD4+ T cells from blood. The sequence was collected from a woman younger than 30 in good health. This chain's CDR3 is CASSEDSSGANVLTF. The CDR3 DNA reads TGTGCCAGCAGCGAGGACAGTTCTGGGGCCAACGTCCTGACTTTC.